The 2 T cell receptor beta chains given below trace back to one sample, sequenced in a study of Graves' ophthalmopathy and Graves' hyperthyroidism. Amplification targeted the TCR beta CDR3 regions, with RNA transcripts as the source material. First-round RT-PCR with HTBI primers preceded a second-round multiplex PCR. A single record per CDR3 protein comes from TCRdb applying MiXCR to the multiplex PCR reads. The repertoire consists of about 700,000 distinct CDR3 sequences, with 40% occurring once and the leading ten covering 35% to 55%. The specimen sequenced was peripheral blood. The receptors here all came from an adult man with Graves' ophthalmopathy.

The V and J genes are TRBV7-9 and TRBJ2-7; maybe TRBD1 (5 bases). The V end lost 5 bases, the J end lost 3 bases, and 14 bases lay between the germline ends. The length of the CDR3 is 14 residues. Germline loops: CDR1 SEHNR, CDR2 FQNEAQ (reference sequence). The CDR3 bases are TGTGCCAGCAGCGGACGGACCCAGGGCTACGAGCAGTACTTC. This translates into CASSGRTQGYEQYF.

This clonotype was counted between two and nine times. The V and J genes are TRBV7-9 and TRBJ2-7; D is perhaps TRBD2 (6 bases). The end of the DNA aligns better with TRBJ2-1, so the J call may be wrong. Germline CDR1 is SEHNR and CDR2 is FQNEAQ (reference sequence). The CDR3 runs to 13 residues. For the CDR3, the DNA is TGTGCCAGCAGCTCCGACGGGACTGCTGAGCAGTTCTTC. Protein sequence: CASSSDGTAEQFF.